These 18 T cell receptor beta chains came from one sample sequenced in a study of T-cell memory formation after mild COVID-19. TCRdb called the 5' RACE reads again in MiXCR, with one record for every CDR3 protein. The table lists about 200,000 distinct CDR3 sequences, 18% of them singletons. The material sequenced was PBMCs or a T cell subset sorted from them (not recorded which). These receptors were obtained from an adult woman who had mild COVID-19 (a few samples of this study predate the infection). Cell type and time point are not known.

The rearrangement uses TRBV30 and TRBJ2-1; D is unclear. This CDR3 is built from 14 residues. V was pared by 5 bases and J by 2 bases, with 13 bases between. Germline V gene lookup returns CDR1 GTSNPN and CDR2 SVGIG (reference sequence). CDR3 DNA sequence: TGTGCCTGGCGAGAGTCAACCCCCTACAATGAGCAGTTCTTC. Protein: CAWRESTPYNEQFF.

The chain uses TRBV15 and TRBJ2-5, with TRBD1 as a possible D gene (5 bases). The germline V and J ends were trimmed by 0 bases and 14 bases, with 19 bases remaining between them. The CDR3 runs to 14 residues. Germline-derived CDR1 and CDR2 are LNHNV and YYDKDF (reference sequence). CDR3 protein: CATSRDVKDTPLYF. CDR3 DNA sequence: TGTGCCACCAGCAGAGATGTGAAGGACACCCCCCTCTACTTC. The entire variable domain, with the rest obtained from reference TRBV15 and TRBJ2-5, is as follows: DAMVIQNPRYQVTQFGKPVTLSCSQTLNHNVMYWYQQKSSQAPKLLFHYYDKDFNNEADTPDNFQSRRPNTSFCFLDIRSPGLGDTAMYLCATSRDVKDTPLYFGPGTRLLVL.

The V call is TRBV5-5, the J call TRBJ2-5; 7 bases agree with TRBD2. CDR3 length: 16 amino acids. Trimming cost V 2 bases and J 2 bases; bases outside gene matches: 9. Germline loops: CDR1 SGHKS, CDR2 YYEKEE (reference sequence). The CDR3 DNA reads as TGTGCCAGCAGCTTAGGCCCAGCGGGAATACAAGAGACCCAGTACTTC. This translates into CASSLGPAGIQETQYF.

This clonotype was counted between two and nine times. The rearrangement joins TRBV10-3 to TRBJ2-3; D call uncertain. Per the germline V gene, CDR1 is ENHRY and CDR2 is SYGVKD. The CDR3 is made up of 12 amino acids. The germline V and J ends were trimmed by 11 bases and 1 base, with 10 bases remaining between them. CDR3 residues: CASADRTDTQYF. CDR3 in DNA: TGTGCCTCGGCGGACCGCACAGATACGCAGTATTTT.

V and J are TRBV7-2 and TRBJ1-6; D possibly corresponds to TRBD1 (5 bases). The CDR3 runs 12 residues. Per the germline V gene, CDR1 is SGHTA and CDR2 is FQGNSA. The V end was cut by 8 bases, the J end by 15 bases, with 17 bases between. The CDR3 sequence: CASSGFGTLLHF. CDR3 DNA: TGTGCCAGCTCAGGGTTCGGCACACTCCTCCACTTT.

The J gene is TRBJ1-6, the V gene TRBV12-3 or TRBV12-4; 9 bases map to TRBD1. The CDR3 is made up of 16 amino acids. V gave up 3 bases and J gave up 6 bases; unmatched junction bases: 6. CDR3 amino acids: CASSLGQGMGNSPLHF. In DNA form, the CDR3 reads TGTGCCAGCAGTTTGGGACAGGGTATGGGTAATTCACCCCTCCACTTT.

This clonotype came up a few times. The CDR3 DNA is TGTGCCACCAGTGATTCGAGGGCAGGGGCCAATGAGCAGTTCTTC. It codes for CATSDSRAGANEQFF. The chain combines TRBV24-1 with TRBJ2-1; D perhaps matches TRBD1 (6 bases). This CDR3 comprises 15 residues. Trimming removed 2 bases at V and 6 bases at J, with 13 bases between. Germline V CDR1 and CDR2: KGHDR, SFDVKD.

The chain joins TRBV24-1 to TRBJ1-1; D might be TRBD1 (5 bases). The CDR3 has 13 amino acids. Germline loops: CDR1 KGHDR, CDR2 SFDVKD. Between the trimmed V and J ends, which lost 9 bases and 0 bases, there was a span of 10 bases. This CDR3 is CATQDSMNTEAFF. The CDR3 DNA reads as TGTGCCACCCAAGACAGCATGAACACTGAAGCTTTCTTT.

This clonotype has only a few counts. This sequence joins TRBV5-6 and TRBJ1-2; TRBD1 is a possible D gene (5 bases). Trimming took 4 bases from V and 3 from J, leaving 16 bases between them. From germline, CDR1 is SGHDT and CDR2 YYEEEE. This CDR3 contains 15 residues. CDR3 nucleotide sequence: TGTGCCAGCAGCATAACCGGGGGTCTGGACTATGGCTACACCTTC. Its translation is CASSITGGLDYGYTF.

This clonotype appeared a few times. The chain carries TRBV6-6 and TRBJ2-5; D is undetermined. Germline assignment: CDR1 MNHNY and CDR2 SVGAGI (reference sequence). The CDR3 contains 11 residues. Trimming left V 0 bases short and J 7 bases short, with 3 bases between. This CDR3 is CASSYSGTQYF. The CDR3 bases are TGTGCCAGCAGTTACTCGGGGACCCAGTACTTC.

In this sample, this clonotype turned up a few times. The V call is TRBV7-2, the J call TRBJ2-2; no definite D call. This CDR3 is built from 13 residues. V was pared by 4 bases and J by 3 bases, with 6 bases between. Per germline, CDR1 SGHTA and CDR2 FQGNSA. CDR3 sequence reads: CASSSPHTGELFF. CDR3 in DNA: TGTGCCAGCAGCTCGCCCCACACCGGGGAGCTGTTTTTT. Variable domain in full (rest from reference TRBV7-2 and TRBJ2-2): GAGVSQSPSNKVTEKGKDVELRCDPISGHTALYWYRQSLGQGLEFLIYFQGNSAPDKSGLPSDRFSAERTGGSVSTLTIQRTQQEDSAVYLCASSSPHTGELFFGEGSRLTVL.

This clonotype was seen more than once but under ten times. The chain joins TRBV12-3 or TRBV12-4 to TRBJ1-3; tentatively, D is TRBD1 (5 bases). The CDR3 is 15 residues long. Deletions cut 5 bases from V and 3 bases from J, with 14 bases between. Here the CDR3 reads CASSEGESDGNTIYF. CDR3 coding DNA: TGTGCCAGCAGTGAAGGGGAGTCAGATGGAAACACCATATATTTT.

This rearrangement joins TRBV5-1 to TRBJ2-5; D might be TRBD1 (5 bases). The CDR3 totals 15 residues. Trimming shortened V by 5 bases and J by 0 bases, and 14 bases separated the two germline ends. From germline, CDR1 is SGHRS and CDR2 YFSETQ. DNA for the CDR3: TGCGCCAGCAGACAATCTGTAGGGGACCAAGAGACCCAGTACTTC. Translated: CASRQSVGDQETQYF.

This clonotype was counted a few times. J is TRBJ1-2 and V is TRBV29-1; D unclear. The V and J ends lost 3 bases and 11 bases respectively, with 22 bases between them. This CDR3 region has 14 residues. Germline CDR1 and CDR2: SQVTM and ANQGSEA. CDR3 loop: CSVDLEYSKLRYTF. The CDR3 region has the DNA TGCAGCGTTGATCTCGAGTACAGCAAGTTAAGATACACCTTC.

The V call is TRBV7-3, the J call TRBJ1-1; 7 nucleotides align to TRBD1. V shed 8 bases, J shed 5 bases, and the junction held 2 bases outside the gene matches. This CDR3 contains 11 residues. The germline CDR1 and CDR2 sequences are SGHTA and FQGTGA. This CDR3 is CASRRGTEAFF. CDR3 sequence (DNA): TGTGCCAGCCGCAGGGGGACTGAAGCTTTCTTT.

This clonotype was recorded a few times. The rearrangement uses TRBV10-3 and TRBJ2-1; TRBD1 agrees at 8 bases. V lost 5 bases and J lost 13; bases outside the gene matches: 7. CDR1 and CDR2 from the germline V gene are ENHRY and SYGVKD. This CDR3 is built from 12 residues. DNA for the CDR3: TGTGCCATCAGTATAGACAGGGGTCAACAGTTCTTC. Translating gives CAISIDRGQQFF.

This clonotype came up many times. The chain couples TRBV6-5 to TRBJ1-3; D uncertain. The length of the CDR3 is 16 residues. Trimming took off 2 bases at V and 0 bases at J, with 11 bases between the two ends. The germline CDR1 and CDR2 sequences are MNHEY and SVGAGI. The CDR3 sequence: CASSYRPVFSGNTIYF. CDR3 DNA: TGTGCCAGCAGTTACCGACCAGTTTTCTCTGGAAACACCATATATTTT.

The chain links TRBV20-1 to TRBJ1-2, with no clear D. Germline V gene sequence: CDR1 DFQATT, CDR2 SNEGSKA (reference sequence). Trimming pared 5 bases from V and 5 bases from J, leaving 12 bases between. The CDR3 runs to 12 residues. The CDR3 DNA reads TGCAGTGCTTCGGACTGGAGGTATGGCTACACCTTC. Translated: CSASDWRYGYTF.